A selection of T cell receptor beta chains follows, all from one sample in a study of T cell responses to AZD1222 COVID-19 vaccine. Generated by immunoSEQ multiplex PCR, the TCRdb table keeps only in-frame clones and is missing some. This sample has some 190,000 clones, with approximately 86% found just once. The sequencing used peripheral blood, collected on day 0 of AZD1222 vaccination. The receptors were gathered from an adult in good health. CDR3s include the opening cysteine and the closing phenylalanine or tryptophan. Fields, in order: J gene, clone size, D gene, CDR3 length, V gene, CDR3 DNA, CDR3 protein. The D gene is left open where the match is weak. Clone size is shown for a subset of rows, as once, few, many or a class of expanded clone.

J gene: TRBJ1-2; clone size: once; D gene: NA; CDR3 length: 15; V gene: TRBV6-5; CDR3 DNA: TGTGCCAGCAGCCCACTCCCAAGGGGCAGGTTAGGCTACACCTTC; CDR3 protein: CASSPLPRGRLGYTF
J gene: TRBJ2-5; clone size: NA; D gene: NA; CDR3 length: 14; V gene: TRBV19; CDR3 DNA: TGTGCCAGTAGTATCAGCAGGGGCGGGGAGACCCAGTACTTC; CDR3 protein: CASSISRGGETQYF
J gene: TRBJ1-1; clone size: NA; D gene: NA; CDR3 length: 15; V gene: TRBV5-1; CDR3 DNA: TGCGCCAGCAGATATTACCGGGACACCGAGACTGAAGCTTTCTTT; CDR3 protein: CASRYYRDTETEAFF
J gene: TRBJ1-2; clone size: once; D gene: NA; CDR3 length: 11; V gene: TRBV2; CDR3 DNA: TGTGCCAGCATCTTTGAGGGCGGCTACACCTTC; CDR3 protein: CASIFEGGYTF
J gene: TRBJ2-5; clone size: once; D gene: NA; CDR3 length: 14; V gene: TRBV20-1; CDR3 DNA: TGCAGTGCTAGTTTTTTTACGGGTCAAGAGACCCAGTACTTC; CDR3 protein: CSASFFTGQETQYF
J gene: TRBJ1-3; clone size: NA; D gene: TRBD1; CDR3 length: 15; V gene: TRBV4-1; CDR3 DNA: TGCGCCAGCAGCCAAGCCGGGACAGGCGGAAACACCATATATTTT; CDR3 protein: CASSQAGTGGNTIYF
J gene: TRBJ2-5; clone size: NA; D gene: TRBD1; CDR3 length: 17; V gene: TRBV5-1; CDR3 DNA: TGCGCCAGCAGCCAACGTCCCGGGACAGGGGGCGGGGAGACCCAGTACTTC; CDR3 protein: CASSQRPGTGGGETQYF
J gene: TRBJ2-1; clone size: few; D gene: TRBD2; CDR3 length: 16; V gene: TRBV15; CDR3 DNA: TGTGCCACCAGCGGACTTCGGGGGGGCTCCTACAATGAGCAGTTCTTC; CDR3 protein: CATSGLRGGSYNEQFF
J gene: TRBJ1-4; clone size: NA; D gene: NA; CDR3 length: 15; V gene: TRBV7-2; CDR3 DNA: TGTGCCAGCAGCCCGGGGGAAGGGCAAGGTGAAAAACTGTTTTTT; CDR3 protein: CASSPGEGQGEKLFF
J gene: TRBJ2-1; clone size: NA; D gene: NA; CDR3 length: 13; V gene: TRBV15; CDR3 DNA: TGTGCCAGCAGGGGGGCGCCTCGCAATGAGCAGTTCTTC; CDR3 protein: CASRGAPRNEQFF
J gene: TRBJ2-7; clone size: few; D gene: TRBD2; CDR3 length: 14; V gene: TRBV6-1; CDR3 DNA: TGTGCCAGCAGTGAAAGACGCGGGGGATACGAGCAGTACTTC; CDR3 protein: CASSERRGGYEQYF
J gene: TRBJ2-2; clone size: NA; D gene: NA; CDR3 length: 16; V gene: TRBV6-2/TRBV6-3; CDR3 DNA: TGTGCCAGCAGTGCCACGGCCAGTGCGAACACCGGGGAGCTGTTTTTT; CDR3 protein: CASSATASANTGELFF
J gene: TRBJ1-3; clone size: few; D gene: NA; CDR3 length: 14; V gene: TRBV7-2; CDR3 DNA: TGTGCCAGCAGCTCCCCCCGGCTGGGAAACACCATATATTTT; CDR3 protein: CASSSPRLGNTIYF
J gene: TRBJ1-5; clone size: NA; D gene: NA; CDR3 length: 17; V gene: TRBV21-1; CDR3 DNA: TGTGCCAGCACCACAGGGTACTTATCTGGATTAAATCAGCCCCAGCATTTT; CDR3 protein: CASTTGYLSGLNQPQHF
J gene: TRBJ1-5; clone size: NA; D gene: NA; CDR3 length: 12; V gene: TRBV6-6; CDR3 DNA: TGTGCCAGCAGTTACTCGAGTCAGCCCCAGCATTTT; CDR3 protein: CASSYSSQPQHF
J gene: TRBJ2-3; clone size: NA; D gene: TRBD2; CDR3 length: 15; V gene: TRBV5-6; CDR3 DNA: TGTGCCAGCAGCACCAGCGGGGGGGCAGCAGATACGCAGTATTTT; CDR3 protein: CASSTSGGAADTQYF
J gene: TRBJ1-1; clone size: NA; D gene: NA; CDR3 length: 13; V gene: TRBV29-1; CDR3 DNA: TGCAGCGACCAACAGGAAGTAGAAGGTGAAGCTTTCTTT; CDR3 protein: CSDQQEVEGEAFF
J gene: TRBJ1-5; clone size: NA; D gene: NA; CDR3 length: 14; V gene: TRBV19; CDR3 DNA: TGTGCCAGTAGTGAACAGGGCTTCAATCAGCCCCAGCATTTT; CDR3 protein: CASSEQGFNQPQHF
J gene: TRBJ1-1; clone size: NA; D gene: NA; CDR3 length: 14; V gene: TRBV7-6; CDR3 DNA: TGTGCCAGCAGCTTATATATGAGGGGCGGTGAAGCTTTCTTT; CDR3 protein: CASSLYMRGGEAFF
J gene: TRBJ1-3; clone size: NA; D gene: TRBD1; CDR3 length: 13; V gene: TRBV30; CDR3 DNA: TGTGCCTGGAGTTGGGACAGGGGAAACACCATATATTTT; CDR3 protein: CAWSWDRGNTIYF
J gene: TRBJ1-5; clone size: NA; D gene: NA; CDR3 length: 15; V gene: TRBV12-5; CDR3 DNA: TGTGCTAGTGGTTTGACTCGGGCTGACAATCAGCCCCAGCATTTT; CDR3 protein: CASGLTRADNQPQHF
J gene: TRBJ2-7; clone size: NA; D gene: TRBD1; CDR3 length: 17; V gene: TRBV18; CDR3 DNA: TGTGCCAGCTCACCAAGGTTCGGCGGACAGGGGGCCCACGAGCAGTACTTC; CDR3 protein: CASSPRFGGQGAHEQYF
J gene: TRBJ2-7; clone size: NA; D gene: NA; CDR3 length: 14; V gene: TRBV5-4; CDR3 DNA: TGTGCCAGCTCTCCAGAGGTAAGCTCCTACGAGCAGTACTTC; CDR3 protein: CASSPEVSSYEQYF
J gene: TRBJ2-2; clone size: NA; D gene: NA; CDR3 length: 16; V gene: TRBV24-1; CDR3 DNA: TGTGCCACCAGTGATTCCCGGGTTGTGGGGCCCGGGGAGCTGTTTTTT; CDR3 protein: CATSDSRVVGPGELFF
J gene: TRBJ1-2; clone size: NA; D gene: NA; CDR3 length: 13; V gene: TRBV10-2; CDR3 DNA: TGCGCCAGCAGTGAACGTCAGGGAGGCGGCTACACCTTC; CDR3 protein: CASSERQGGGYTF
J gene: TRBJ2-1; clone size: NA; D gene: NA; CDR3 length: 15; V gene: TRBV5-4; CDR3 DNA: TGTGCCAGCAGCTTGGAGGGGAGTGGTAACAATGAGCAGTTCTTC; CDR3 protein: CASSLEGSGNNEQFF
J gene: TRBJ2-1; clone size: NA; D gene: NA; CDR3 length: 14; V gene: TRBV19; CDR3 DNA: TGTGCCAGTAGCCCCAGGGACGCCCGGGGGGAGCAGTTCTTC; CDR3 protein: CASSPRDARGEQFF
J gene: TRBJ2-2; clone size: NA; D gene: NA; CDR3 length: 16; V gene: TRBV5-1; CDR3 DNA: TGCGCCAGCAGCTTGGGAGGGATTCGGGCCACCGGGGAGCTGTTTTTT; CDR3 protein: CASSLGGIRATGELFF
J gene: TRBJ1-5; clone size: NA; D gene: TRBD1; CDR3 length: 14; V gene: TRBV30; CDR3 DNA: TGTGCCTGGAGTGGAGGGACAGAAGATCAGCCCCAGCATTTT; CDR3 protein: CAWSGGTEDQPQHF
J gene: TRBJ1-5; clone size: once; D gene: NA; CDR3 length: 14; V gene: TRBV28; CDR3 DNA: TGTGCCAGCAGTTTATCCCTCTTGGGGCAGCCCCAGCATTTT; CDR3 protein: CASSLSLLGQPQHF
J gene: TRBJ1-2; clone size: NA; D gene: NA; CDR3 length: 12; V gene: TRBV28; CDR3 DNA: TGTGCCAGCAGTTTAGACAGTTATGGCTACACCTTC; CDR3 protein: CASSLDSYGYTF
J gene: TRBJ2-1; clone size: NA; D gene: TRBD2; CDR3 length: 16; V gene: TRBV19; CDR3 DNA: TGTGCCAGTAGTATGCTAGCGGGGAGATCCTACAATGAGCAGTTCTTC; CDR3 protein: CASSMLAGRSYNEQFF
J gene: TRBJ1-2; clone size: NA; D gene: NA; CDR3 length: 13; V gene: TRBV2; CDR3 DNA: TGTGCCAGCGTTCGAGAGGAGGGCTATGGCTACACCTTC; CDR3 protein: CASVREEGYGYTF
J gene: TRBJ1-6; clone size: NA; D gene: NA; CDR3 length: 15; V gene: TRBV5-4; CDR3 DNA: TGTGCCAGCAGCGCCGGGGGGGTCTATAATTCACCCCTCCACTTT; CDR3 protein: CASSAGGVYNSPLHF
J gene: TRBJ1-5; clone size: NA; D gene: NA; CDR3 length: 13; V gene: TRBV7-2; CDR3 DNA: TGTGCCAGCAGCCCCTCGGGGAATCAGCCCCAGCATTTT; CDR3 protein: CASSPSGNQPQHF
J gene: TRBJ1-5; clone size: NA; D gene: NA; CDR3 length: 15; V gene: TRBV6-2/TRBV6-3; CDR3 DNA: TGTGCCAGCACCCCTACCCAGGGGATGATTCAGCCCCAGCATTTT; CDR3 protein: CASTPTQGMIQPQHF
J gene: TRBJ1-2; clone size: NA; D gene: NA; CDR3 length: 8; V gene: TRBV28; CDR3 DNA: TGTGCCAGCGGTGGCTACACCTTC; CDR3 protein: CASGGYTF
J gene: TRBJ2-7; clone size: NA; D gene: NA; CDR3 length: 15; V gene: TRBV9; CDR3 DNA: TGTGCCAGCAGCGTAGGGGCAGGTAGCTCCTACGAGCAGTACTTC; CDR3 protein: CASSVGAGSSYEQYF
J gene: TRBJ1-6; clone size: NA; D gene: TRBD1; CDR3 length: 15; V gene: TRBV6-2/TRBV6-3; CDR3 DNA: TGTGCCAGCAGTTACATCCGACAGGGGGCTTCACCCCTCCACTTT; CDR3 protein: CASSYIRQGASPLHF
J gene: TRBJ2-2; clone size: NA; D gene: TRBD1; CDR3 length: 14; V gene: TRBV5-4; CDR3 DNA: TGTGCCAGCAGTCGGCAGGGGGTATCCGGGGAGCTGTTTTTT; CDR3 protein: CASSRQGVSGELFF
J gene: TRBJ2-2; clone size: NA; D gene: NA; CDR3 length: 16; V gene: TRBV5-1; CDR3 DNA: TGCGCCAGCAGCGCTGGACTTAGAGCGCGCACCGGGGAGCTGTTTTTT; CDR3 protein: CASSAGLRARTGELFF
J gene: TRBJ1-1; clone size: NA; D gene: TRBD1; CDR3 length: 15; V gene: TRBV7-6; CDR3 DNA: TGTGCCAGCAGCTTAGAGGGCGCGACAGGGCGTGAAGCTTTCTTT; CDR3 protein: CASSLEGATGREAFF
J gene: TRBJ2-1; clone size: NA; D gene: TRBD2; CDR3 length: 15; V gene: TRBV19; CDR3 DNA: TGTGCCACTAGTAATAGCGGGGAAACATACAATGAGCAGTTCTTC; CDR3 protein: CATSNSGETYNEQFF
J gene: TRBJ1-4; clone size: NA; D gene: NA; CDR3 length: 18; V gene: TRBV4-2; CDR3 DNA: TGTGCCAGCAGCCACCGGGACACGGCTGAAACAACTAATGAAAAACTGTTTTTT; CDR3 protein: CASSHRDTAETTNEKLFF
J gene: TRBJ2-7; clone size: NA; D gene: NA; CDR3 length: 12; V gene: TRBV18; CDR3 DNA: TGTGCCAGCTCACCATCTACAGGCGAGCAGTACTTC; CDR3 protein: CASSPSTGEQYF
J gene: TRBJ2-1; clone size: few; D gene: TRBD1; CDR3 length: 13; V gene: TRBV7-7; CDR3 DNA: TGTGCCAGCAGCTCCCGACAGGGCGGTGAGCAGTTCTTC; CDR3 protein: CASSSRQGGEQFF
J gene: TRBJ2-5; clone size: once; D gene: TRBD2; CDR3 length: 14; V gene: TRBV5-1; CDR3 DNA: TGCGCCAGCAGCTCCGGGACTAGCGGGGGGCCGGTGTACTTC; CDR3 protein: CASSSGTSGGPVYF
J gene: TRBJ2-7; clone size: NA; D gene: NA; CDR3 length: 12; V gene: TRBV15; CDR3 DNA: TGTGCCACCAGCAGGGGATCCTACGAGCAGTACTTC; CDR3 protein: CATSRGSYEQYF
J gene: TRBJ2-7; clone size: NA; D gene: NA; CDR3 length: 14; V gene: TRBV28; CDR3 DNA: TGTGCCAGCAGCGAGCCGTGGGGCTCCTACGAGCAGTACTTC; CDR3 protein: CASSEPWGSYEQYF
J gene: TRBJ2-3; clone size: NA; D gene: NA; CDR3 length: 14; V gene: TRBV27; CDR3 DNA: TGTGCCAGCAGCCAGGGACGTAGCACAGATACGCAGTATTTT; CDR3 protein: CASSQGRSTDTQYF
J gene: TRBJ2-7; clone size: NA; D gene: TRBD1; CDR3 length: 15; V gene: TRBV9; CDR3 DNA: TGTGCCAGCAGCGTCACCGGGACAGGGGGCTACGAGCAGTACTTC; CDR3 protein: CASSVTGTGGYEQYF
J gene: TRBJ1-5; clone size: NA; D gene: NA; CDR3 length: 14; V gene: TRBV27; CDR3 DNA: TGTGCCAGCAGTGTTGACAGGAGGGATCAGCCCCAGCATTTT; CDR3 protein: CASSVDRRDQPQHF
J gene: TRBJ2-2; clone size: NA; D gene: NA; CDR3 length: 14; V gene: TRBV7-7; CDR3 DNA: TGTGCCAGCAGCCCTAACCAGCGGGCCGGGGAGCTGTTTTTT; CDR3 protein: CASSPNQRAGELFF
J gene: TRBJ1-1; clone size: once; D gene: NA; CDR3 length: 14; V gene: TRBV4-2; CDR3 DNA: TGTGCCAGCAGCCACAGACAGATCTACACTGAAGCTTTCTTT; CDR3 protein: CASSHRQIYTEAFF
J gene: TRBJ2-7; clone size: once; D gene: NA; CDR3 length: 13; V gene: TRBV10-3; CDR3 DNA: TGTGCCATCGCATACAGGGTAGGCTACGAGCAGTACTTC; CDR3 protein: CAIAYRVGYEQYF
J gene: TRBJ1-2; clone size: once; D gene: TRBD1; CDR3 length: 14; V gene: TRBV27; CDR3 DNA: TGTGCCAGCAGGGAGACAGGGGGGAGATACGGCTACACCTTC; CDR3 protein: CASRETGGRYGYTF
J gene: TRBJ1-2; clone size: NA; D gene: NA; CDR3 length: 14; V gene: TRBV7-9; CDR3 DNA: TGTGCCAGCAGCTCCCGTGCAAGCAACTATGGCTACACCTTC; CDR3 protein: CASSSRASNYGYTF
J gene: TRBJ2-2; clone size: NA; D gene: NA; CDR3 length: 15; V gene: TRBV5-1; CDR3 DNA: TGCGCCAGCAGCTTATCGGGGATGAACACCGGGGAGCTGTTTTTT; CDR3 protein: CASSLSGMNTGELFF
J gene: TRBJ1-1; clone size: few; D gene: TRBD1; CDR3 length: 16; V gene: TRBV5-5; CDR3 DNA: TGTGCCAGCAGCTTGTTCGCAGGGGGAGAGAACACTGAAGCTTTCTTT; CDR3 protein: CASSLFAGGENTEAFF